These T cell receptor beta chains were read from a single sample in a study of T cell responses to AZD1222 COVID-19 vaccine. Clones were sequenced by immunoSEQ multiplex PCR, and TCRdb holds only the in-frame ones, with some missing. The sample yields approximately 73,000 clones, over 80% seen once. The sequencing here drew on peripheral blood, taken on day 0 of AZD1222 vaccination. The receptor set was obtained from an adult in good health. Each CDR3 is given with its conserved first and last residue. The D gene is left open where the match is weak. Size is stated for part of the rows, as once, few or many counts, or as a class when the clone is expanded.

j_call: TRBJ2-1; d_call: NA; clone_size: NA; v_call: TRBV23-1; cdr3_nt: TGCGCCAGCAGTCACCGGGTAGCGCAAAGCTCCTACAATGAGCAGTTCTTC; cdr3_aa: CASSHRVAQSSYNEQFF
j_call: TRBJ2-3; d_call: NA; clone_size: NA; v_call: TRBV6-4; cdr3_nt: TGTGCCAGCAGTGACCAGGAGGGCACAGATACGCAGTATTTT; cdr3_aa: CASSDQEGTDTQYF
j_call: TRBJ2-5; d_call: NA; clone_size: NA; v_call: TRBV5-1; cdr3_nt: TGCGCCAGCAGCTTGGGGGTAAGAGAGACCCAGTACTTC; cdr3_aa: CASSLGVRETQYF
j_call: TRBJ2-7; d_call: NA; clone_size: few; v_call: TRBV29-1; cdr3_nt: TGCAGCGTGATCGTCGACAGGAACTACGAGCAGTACTTC; cdr3_aa: CSVIVDRNYEQYF
j_call: TRBJ2-5; d_call: TRBD2; clone_size: NA; v_call: TRBV11-3; cdr3_nt: TGTGCCAGCAGCTCGTGGGGGGGACTAGACGCAGAGACCCAGTACTTC; cdr3_aa: CASSSWGGLDAETQYF
j_call: TRBJ2-1; d_call: TRBD2; clone_size: NA; v_call: TRBV11-2; cdr3_nt: TGTGCCAGCAGCTTAGAAGGCGGGAGGGCCTACAATGAGCAGTTCTTC; cdr3_aa: CASSLEGGRAYNEQFF
j_call: TRBJ1-2; d_call: TRBD1; clone_size: NA; v_call: TRBV6-1; cdr3_nt: TGTGCCAGCAGTTTCCCGGGACAGGGAGCCTATGGCTACACCTTC; cdr3_aa: CASSFPGQGAYGYTF
j_call: TRBJ1-2; d_call: NA; clone_size: NA; v_call: TRBV9; cdr3_nt: TGTGCCAGCAGCCCCCAGCTGGGGAACTATGGCTACACCTTC; cdr3_aa: CASSPQLGNYGYTF
j_call: TRBJ1-2; d_call: NA; clone_size: NA; v_call: TRBV7-9; cdr3_nt: TGTGCCAGCAGCTTAGGGGGCTATGGCTACACCTTC; cdr3_aa: CASSLGGYGYTF
j_call: TRBJ2-1; d_call: NA; clone_size: NA; v_call: TRBV6-5; cdr3_nt: TGTGCCAGCAGTTATTCTCCCTCAGGGGTTGGGGCGCAGTTCTTC; cdr3_aa: CASSYSPSGVGAQFF
j_call: TRBJ2-5; d_call: TRBD2; clone_size: NA; v_call: TRBV2; cdr3_nt: TGTGCCAGCAGTCCTACTAGCGGAGGAGGGGAGACCCAGTACTTC; cdr3_aa: CASSPTSGGGETQYF
j_call: TRBJ1-2; d_call: NA; clone_size: NA; v_call: TRBV7-2; cdr3_nt: TGTGCCAGCAGCGACCATGATGGCTACACCTTC; cdr3_aa: CASSDHDGYTF
j_call: TRBJ1-2; d_call: TRBD1; clone_size: NA; v_call: TRBV5-6; cdr3_nt: TGTGCCAGCAGCGCTGAGGGGGCGCGGTACTATGGCTACACCTTC; cdr3_aa: CASSAEGARYYGYTF
j_call: TRBJ2-1; d_call: TRBD1; clone_size: NA; v_call: TRBV19; cdr3_nt: TGTGCCAGTAGTAAACCAGGGACAGGTGGCTACTACAATGAGCAGTTCTTC; cdr3_aa: CASSKPGTGGYYNEQFF
j_call: TRBJ2-3; d_call: TRBD2; clone_size: NA; v_call: TRBV5-1; cdr3_nt: TGCGCCAGCAGCCCCCGGGGGGGAAGCACAGATACGCAGTATTTT; cdr3_aa: CASSPRGGSTDTQYF
j_call: TRBJ1-6; d_call: NA; clone_size: NA; v_call: TRBV9; cdr3_nt: TGTGCCAGCAGCGTTGACCCCAGCTTATATAATTCACCCCTCCACTTT; cdr3_aa: CASSVDPSLYNSPLHF
j_call: TRBJ2-2; d_call: NA; clone_size: few; v_call: TRBV18; cdr3_nt: TGTGCCAGCTCACCCGAGTTTTTGAGCACCGGGGAGCTGTTTTTT; cdr3_aa: CASSPEFLSTGELFF
j_call: TRBJ1-6; d_call: NA; clone_size: few; v_call: TRBV7-2; cdr3_nt: TGTGCCAGCAGCTTAGCGGCTTTGAGTTCACCCCTCCACTTT; cdr3_aa: CASSLAALSSPLHF
j_call: TRBJ2-2; d_call: TRBD1; clone_size: NA; v_call: TRBV19; cdr3_nt: TGTGCCAGTAGTAGTGGGACAGGGTTCACCGGGGAGCTGTTTTTT; cdr3_aa: CASSSGTGFTGELFF
j_call: TRBJ1-2; d_call: NA; clone_size: NA; v_call: TRBV19; cdr3_nt: TGTGCCAGTAGTATACAGGACAGCTATGGCTACACCTTC; cdr3_aa: CASSIQDSYGYTF
j_call: TRBJ2-7; d_call: TRBD2; clone_size: NA; v_call: TRBV7-2; cdr3_nt: TGTGCCAGCAGCTCTTCCGGGACTACTTCCTACGAGCAGTACTTC; cdr3_aa: CASSSSGTTSYEQYF
j_call: TRBJ2-5; d_call: TRBD2; clone_size: few; v_call: TRBV4-1; cdr3_nt: TGCGCCAGCAGCCCCCGACTAGCGGGGGGACAAGAGACCCAGTACTTC; cdr3_aa: CASSPRLAGGQETQYF
j_call: TRBJ1-2; d_call: NA; clone_size: NA; v_call: TRBV19; cdr3_nt: TGTGCCAGTAGTATAGGTATTGACTATGGCTACACCTTC; cdr3_aa: CASSIGIDYGYTF
j_call: TRBJ2-7; d_call: TRBD1; clone_size: NA; v_call: TRBV5-6; cdr3_nt: TGTGCCAGCAGCCCGCCGGGACAGGATTGGGGCCCTTACGAGCAGTACTTC; cdr3_aa: CASSPPGQDWGPYEQYF
j_call: TRBJ2-7; d_call: NA; clone_size: once; v_call: TRBV10-3; cdr3_nt: TGTGCCATCAGTGATGGGACATCCTACGAGCAGTACTTC; cdr3_aa: CAISDGTSYEQYF
j_call: TRBJ2-1; d_call: TRBD2; clone_size: NA; v_call: TRBV10-2; cdr3_nt: TGCGCCAGCAGGGACCGGACTAGGGCGAATGAGCAGTTCTTC; cdr3_aa: CASRDRTRANEQFF
j_call: TRBJ1-3; d_call: NA; clone_size: NA; v_call: TRBV7-2; cdr3_nt: TGTGCCAGCAGCTTAAGACAAAGCTCTGGAAACACCATATATTTT; cdr3_aa: CASSLRQSSGNTIYF
j_call: TRBJ2-5; d_call: TRBD2; clone_size: NA; v_call: TRBV27; cdr3_nt: TGTGCCAGCAGCGCGGGGGGAGAGACCCAGTACTTC; cdr3_aa: CASSAGGETQYF
j_call: TRBJ2-5; d_call: NA; clone_size: NA; v_call: TRBV3-1/TRBV3-2; cdr3_nt: TGTGCCAGCAGCCAAGGGGTACCCTGGGTTCTAGGGCATAAGGAGACCCAGTACTTC; cdr3_aa: CASSQGVPWVLGHKETQYF
j_call: TRBJ2-2; d_call: NA; clone_size: NA; v_call: TRBV4-2; cdr3_nt: TGTGCCAGCAGCCAAGGCCCTAGAGGCGAGCTGTTTTTT; cdr3_aa: CASSQGPRGELFF
j_call: TRBJ1-2; d_call: NA; clone_size: once; v_call: TRBV5-1; cdr3_nt: TGCGCCAGCAGCTTGGCGACGGCGGGGGGCTACACCTTC; cdr3_aa: CASSLATAGGYTF
j_call: TRBJ2-3; d_call: NA; clone_size: NA; v_call: TRBV9; cdr3_nt: TGTGCCAGCAGCGTAGACCCGGGGGGCACAGATACGCAGTATTTT; cdr3_aa: CASSVDPGGTDTQYF
j_call: TRBJ1-1; d_call: NA; clone_size: NA; v_call: TRBV7-6; cdr3_nt: TGTGCCAGCAGCTTTGGGGCGTTGCGCCAGGACACTGAAGCTTTCTTT; cdr3_aa: CASSFGALRQDTEAFF
j_call: TRBJ2-3; d_call: TRBD2; clone_size: NA; v_call: TRBV6-5; cdr3_nt: TGTGCCAGCACCCCCGCAGCGGGGACAGATACGCAGTATTTT; cdr3_aa: CASTPAAGTDTQYF
j_call: TRBJ1-1; d_call: NA; clone_size: NA; v_call: TRBV6-5; cdr3_nt: TGTGCCAGCAGTTACTCGTCTCCAGGGAGGATAGGTGTAGCTTTCTTT; cdr3_aa: CASSYSSPGRIGVAFF
j_call: TRBJ2-2; d_call: TRBD2; clone_size: NA; v_call: TRBV27; cdr3_nt: TGTGCCAGCAGTTTATCGCCCCCCCCACAAGCGGGAGGGTCGAACACCGGGGAGCTGTTTTTT; cdr3_aa: CASSLSPPPQAGGSNTGELFF
j_call: TRBJ2-7; d_call: NA; clone_size: NA; v_call: TRBV24-1; cdr3_nt: TGTGCCACCAGTGATTTACAGGCCTACGAGCAGTACTTC; cdr3_aa: CATSDLQAYEQYF
j_call: TRBJ2-7; d_call: NA; clone_size: NA; v_call: TRBV6-5; cdr3_nt: TGTGCCAGCAGTTACTCGAAACCTAGCGTAACCTACGAGCAGTACTTC; cdr3_aa: CASSYSKPSVTYEQYF